This T cell receptor (beta chain) was sequenced for a study of blood T cells in healthy people across ages (dated by TCRdb to between 2014 and 2017). With regard to the full study: Template switching captured roughly one uniquely barcoded TCR beta cDNA molecule per two T cells in model experiments. The study measured age-related changes in TCR beta repertoire diversity using deep sequencing normalized with unique cDNA molecular identifiers. Four age groups were formed from the donors: young (average approximately 15 years), middle-aged (approximately 39), aged (about 68) and long-lived (more than 75). To avoid experimental bias, donors of different ages were distributed randomly across sequencing lanes. Two additional independent replicas of 1 million unique cDNA reads from the same blood draw were analyzed for two donors (one aged 18 to 29 and one aged 80 or older). What the research found in general, with its limitations: Compared with the aged group, more naive CD4+ T cells, fewer expanded clones and increased TCR diversity were shown by the long-lived group, suggesting age selection. The percentage of naive T cells measured by flow cytometry correlated strongly with observed TCR beta diversity. As age increased, observed TCR beta diversity per million T cells dropped in a roughly linear way, and a significant reduction was already evident by age 40. Since profiling was done on bulk unsorted PBMCs, naive and antigen-experienced compartments could not be conclusively compared. Total diversity estimates from one million sequenced T cells were considered lower bounds and underestimates. Because the CMV infection status of the donors was unknown, age-related changes in expanded clonotypes may potentially have been confounded.

Turning to this clonotype: The clone's antigen remains unknown. No base-level quality is on record; no much larger clone is a single base apart.

Systemically healthy Caucasian individuals from Russia, over 30 in total and aged 6 to 90 years, were included as donors. Each donor gave around 9.5 milliliters of peripheral blood, collected into EDTA-treated Vacutainer tubes. Ficoll-Paque density-gradient centrifugation was used to isolate PBMCs, with at least 7 million per sample. Trizol reagent was used to extract total RNA from the PBMCs, yielding at least 5.5 micrograms per sample. For every donor, flow cytometry on a PBMC aliquot measured the percentage of naive CD45RAhigh/CD27high T cells. The library was made by 5' RACE. The sequencer listed for this sample is Illumina HiSeq 2500. A second 7 to 11 cycle PCR used a sample-barcoded 5' primer and a J-beta primer mix. Each TCR beta cDNA molecule received a unique molecular identifier from a template-switch 5' adaptor carrying 12 random nucleotides. Each sample yielded at least 3 million CDR3-containing paired-end reads. All of the RNA was converted into first-strand cDNA using the Mint cDNA synthesis kit, with a TRBC-specific oligonucleotide serving as the primer. After uracil-DNA glycosylase treatment, a first 18-cycle PCR used universal primers M1SS and BC2_uni_R on all cDNA. The authors' analysis ran thus. Normalization of each sample was performed by random selection of 1 million high-quality reads, each carrying a distinct molecular identifier. Instead of being binned into consensus sequences, reads that shared molecular identifiers were thrown out. MiTCR, run with a Q25 quality threshold and the strictest error-elimination algorithm, handled CDR3 identification, clonotype clustering and error correction. A nonparametric unseen species model with Euler transformation was used to estimate lower-bound total TCR beta diversity. TCRdb handled the public reads itself, with Q25 trimming in fastp and clone calling in MiXCR, and kept productive beta chains. Rows are unified per CDR3 protein, each entry keeping the most common DNA and genes. The V and J calls come from TCRdb's annotation, not from the publication. The sample contains more than 700,000 distinct CDR3 sequences, roughly 50% of them found a single time. In total, the top ten clones hold around 41% of the sample.

Based on the germline V gene, the CDR1 and CDR2 sequences are MDHEN and SYDVKM. V loses 7 bases of germline sequence and J loses 0 bases, and the interval between the two ends is 13 bases. From the cysteine through the phenylalanine, the CDR3 covers 14 amino acids. The kept DNA is CDR3 alone, 42 bases in frame from the first base. The TCR originated in a man aged 80 or over in good health. The rearrangement combines TRBV28 with TRBJ2-7; a tentative D match to TRBD2 spans 6 bases. Sequenced input: blood. Here is the DNA: TGTGCCAGCACCCTTCCCGGGAGCTCCTACGAGCAGTACTTC. The resulting protein is CASTLPGSSYEQYF.